The 30 T cell receptor beta chains below were found in one sample sequenced in a study of somatic mutations in cytotoxic T cells in rheumatoid arthritis. Profiled with immunoSEQ multiplex PCR; TCRdb holds only in-frame clones, not every one. The sample yields 25,000 to 30,000 clones, more than 75% seen once. The sequenced sample was CD8+ T cells sorted from blood. The source is a man between 50 and 59 years old in good health.

The chain has TRBV5-6 and TRBJ1-4; the D gene is possibly TRBD1 (6 bases). Deletions cut 0 bases from V and 7 bases from J, with 16 bases between. Germline V gene lookup returns CDR1 SGHDT and CDR2 YYEEEE. CDR3 length equals 16 residues. CDR3 loop: CASSLGRRGSREKLFF. The CDR3 DNA follows: TGTGCCAGCAGCTTGGGTCGCAGGGGAAGTCGTGAAAAACTGTTTTTT.

J is TRBJ2-1 and V is TRBV9, with TRBD2 matching over 8 bases. The CDR3 length is 16 residues. CDR1 and CDR2 from the germline V gene are SGDLS and YYNGEE. V was pared by 0 bases and J by 0 bases, with 2 bases of the junction left unmatched. Written as DNA, the CDR3 is TGTGCCAGCAGCGTAGAAAGCGGGAGCTCCTACAATGAGCAGTTCTTC. This encodes CASSVESGSSYNEQFF.

The J gene is TRBJ1-2, the V gene TRBV28, with D perhaps TRBD1 (5 bases). This CDR3 is built from 15 residues. V lost 5 bases, J lost 4 bases, and 17 bases lay in between. CDR1 and CDR2 (germline): MDHEN, SYDVKM. The CDR3 protein is CASSPRGKVSYGYTF. The CDR3 DNA reads TGTGCCAGCAGTCCGCGGGGCAAAGTTAGCTATGGCTACACCTTC.

This chain links TRBV7-8 with TRBJ2-7, with no clear D. Looked up from germline, CDR1 is SGHVS and CDR2 is FQNEAQ. The CDR3 loop spans 13 amino acids. V shed 5 bases and J shed 4 bases, with 12 bases lying between them. Written as DNA, the CDR3 is TGTGCCAGCAGCCCCGCAGAGCGATACGAGCAGTACTTC. It specifies CASSPAERYEQYF.

The CDR3 bases are TGTGCCACTTGGGGACTAGCGGATTACGAGCAGTACTTC. Its translation is CATWGLADYEQYF. The chain recombines TRBV27 with TRBJ2-7; 11 bases agree with TRBD2. V was pared by 10 bases and J by 4 bases, with 6 bases of the junction left unmatched. The CDR3 consists of 13 residues. CDR1 MNHEY and CDR2 SMNVEV come from the germline V gene (reference sequence).

The chain joins TRBV27 to TRBJ2-5; D unclear. The germline gives CDR1 MNHEY, CDR2 SMNVEV (reference sequence). The V end lost 6 bases, the J end lost 0 bases, and 11 bases lay between the germline ends. The CDR3 has 14 residues. CDR3 sequence: CASSLLGNQETQYF. CDR3 DNA sequence: TGTGCCAGCAGCCTCTTGGGGAACCAAGAGACCCAGTACTTC.

The chain uses TRBV11-3 and TRBJ2-1, with 9 bases lining up with TRBD2. Trimming cost V 4 bases and J 4 bases; bases outside gene matches: 8. The germline V gene encodes CDR1 SGHNT and CDR2 YENEEA. The CDR3 runs to 16 residues. The CDR3 DNA follows: TGTGCCAGCAGCTCCAACCTAGCGGGGTATTACAATGAGCAGTTCTTC. Amino acid sequence: CASSSNLAGYYNEQFF.

The chain combines TRBV27 with TRBJ2-1, with TRBD2 matching 8 bases. The J segment lost 4 bases and the V segment lost 2 bases, leaving 13 bases of the junction unmatched. CDR3 length: 18 residues. In germline, CDR1 is MNHEY, CDR2 SMNVEV (reference sequence). The CDR3 loop reads CASSLKSVLAGAYNEQFF. DNA for the CDR3: TGTGCCAGCAGTTTAAAGTCGGTGCTAGCGGGTGCTTACAATGAGCAGTTCTTC.

The chain carries TRBV2 and TRBJ1-1; the D gene is possibly TRBD1 (5 bases). CDR1 and CDR2 (germline): SNHLY, FYNNEI. V dropped 5 bases and J dropped 2 bases, with 12 bases sitting between them. The CDR3 spans 14 residues. CDR3 bases: TGTGCCAGCAGTCAGGGACGGTACAACACTGAAGCTTTCTTT. Residues: CASSQGRYNTEAFF. The full variable domain, with the rest looked up from reference TRBV2 and TRBJ1-1, is EPEVTQTPSHQVTQMGQEVILRCVPISNHLYFYWYRQILGQKVEFLVSFYNNEISEKSEIFDDQFSVERPDGSNFTLKIRSTKLEDSAMYFCASSQGRYNTEAFFGQGTRLTVV.

The chain is built from TRBV13 and TRBJ2-3; D gene uncertain. This CDR3 spans 16 amino acids. The V end was cut by 4 bases, the J end by 0 bases, with 14 bases between. The germline gives CDR1 PRHDT, CDR2 FYEKMQ (reference sequence). The CDR3, as DNA: TGTGCCAGCAGCTCGGAGATGGACCCTAGCACAGATACGCAGTATTTT. Translation: CASSSEMDPSTDTQYF.

This chain joins TRBV5-8 and TRBJ1-1; a weak D match, TRBD1 (5 bases). V lost 0 bases, J lost 5 bases, and 17 bases lay in between. The CDR3 has 16 residues. Germline V CDR1 and CDR2: SGHTS, YDEGEE. In DNA form, the CDR3 reads TGTGCCAGCAGCTTGGGTCTACCAGGGAGAGGGACTGAAGCTTTCTTT. It translates to CASSLGLPGRGTEAFF.

The chain employs TRBV7-6 and TRBJ2-3; 12 bases line up with TRBD1. The V gene's germline CDR1 is SGHVS and CDR2 FNYEAQ. The CDR3 sequence is 15 residues long. V shed 6 bases and J 3 bases; nucleotides not matched to a gene: 4. The CDR3 DNA sequence: TGTGCCAGCAGATCGGGACAGGGGGCAACAGATACGCAGTATTTT. It encodes CASRSGQGATDTQYF.

The gene calls are TRBV7-6 and TRBJ1-1; 8 bases map to TRBD1. The CDR3 extends over 16 amino acids. Germline V gene data show CDR1 as SGHVS and CDR2 as FNYEAQ. Trimming at V came to 1 base and at J to 1 base, leaving 5 bases not matched to a gene. The CDR3 nucleotides read TGTGCCAGCAGCTTAGGCAGGGGGCCCGGGAACACTGAAGCTTTCTTT. This translates into CASSLGRGPGNTEAFF.

This clone has only a few counts. The chain employs TRBV4-1 and TRBJ2-7; 8 bases fit TRBD1. V shed 4 bases, J shed 2 bases, and the junction held 7 bases outside the gene matches. The CDR3 length is 15 residues. The germline V gene has CDR1 MGHRA and CDR2 YSYEKL. For the CDR3, the DNA is TGCGCCAGCAGCCCGGGTGGGACAGGCACCTACGAGCAGTACTTC. Residues: CASSPGGTGTYEQYF.

V usage is TRBV7-9 and J usage is TRBJ2-5; the match to TRBD2 covers 11 bases. V lost 1 base, J lost 3 bases, and 4 bases stayed unmatched. CDR1 is SEHNR and CDR2 is FQNEAQ in the germline V gene (reference sequence). The CDR3 extends over 16 amino acids. The DNA for the CDR3 is TGTGCCAGCAGCTTAGGTACTAGCGGGAGAAAAGAGACCCAGTACTTC. Protein sequence: CASSLGTSGRKETQYF.

This clone was observed a handful of times. The gene calls are TRBV29-1 and TRBJ2-1; 7 positions match TRBD2. The trim removed 7 bases at V and 4 bases at J, leaving 4 bases unmatched. Germline assignment: CDR1 SQVTM and CDR2 ANQGSEA. The CDR3 is 12 amino acids. The CDR3 DNA reads as TGCAGCGACCTAGCGGCTTACAATGAGCAGTTCTTC. This sequence encodes CSDLAAYNEQFF.

V and J are TRBV7-9 and TRBJ2-1, with D perhaps TRBD1 or TRBD2 (5 bases each). V dropped 5 bases and J dropped 9 bases, with 14 bases sitting between them. The CDR3 loop spans 13 amino acids. Germline lookup yields CDR1 SEHNR and CDR2 FQNEAQ (reference sequence). CDR3 sequence: CASSILGETEQFF. In nucleotides, the CDR3 is TGTGCCAGCAGCATTTTGGGGGAGACTGAGCAGTTCTTC.

This chain links TRBV4-1 with TRBJ2-7; D remains unclear. Germline CDR1 reads MGHRA; CDR2 reads YSYEKL. Trimming stripped 4 bases from V and 2 bases from J, with 12 bases between. This CDR3 region has 14 residues. The CDR3 region has the DNA TGCGCCAGCAGCCTCGGAACGGCGGCCTACGAGCAGTACTTC. It translates to CASSLGTAAYEQYF.

The V call is TRBV6-6, the J call TRBJ2-2; D remains ambiguous. Germline lookup yields CDR1 MNHNY and CDR2 SVGAGI (reference sequence). This CDR3 contains 14 residues. V lost 2 bases, J lost 4 bases, and 8 bases lay in between. The CDR3 region has the DNA TGTGCCAGCAGTTACGCTCCGGCCACCGGGGAGCTGTTTTTT. Protein: CASSYAPATGELFF.

The J gene is TRBJ1-2, the V gene TRBV9; D is unclear. Germline CDR1 SGDLS, CDR2 YYNGEE. V dropped 6 bases and J dropped 7 bases, with 13 bases sitting between them. This CDR3 region has 12 residues. The CDR3 here is CASTSEGGGYTF. As DNA, the CDR3 is TGTGCCAGCACCTCGGAAGGCGGTGGCTACACCTTC. Full variable domain (missing parts from reference TRBV9 and TRBJ1-2): DSGVTQTPKHLITATGQRVTLRCSPRSGDLSVYWYQQSLDQGLQFLIQYYNGEERAKGNILERFSAQQFPDLHSELNLSSLELGDSALYFCASTSEGGGYTFGSGTRLTVV.

This chain joins TRBV9 and TRBJ1-4; tentative D call: TRBD1 (5 bases). V shed 2 bases and J shed 10 bases, with 12 bases lying between them. Germline values: CDR1 SGDLS, CDR2 YYNGEE. The CDR3 is made up of 13 amino acids. The chain's CDR3 is CASSVGGRGKLFF. The CDR3 nucleotides read TGTGCCAGCAGCGTCGGGGGGAGAGGAAAACTGTTTTTT.

V usage is TRBV28 and J usage is TRBJ1-1; tentative D call: TRBD1 (5 bases). This CDR3 has 14 residues. With 5 bases removed from V and 2 bases from J, the gap between germline ends came to 12 bases. Germline values: CDR1 MDHEN, CDR2 SYDVKM. This CDR3 is CASSPRDGNTEAFF. DNA of the CDR3: TGTGCCAGCAGTCCCAGGGACGGAAACACTGAAGCTTTCTTT.

This clone was counted once. The chain carries TRBV7-9 and TRBJ2-1, with D possibly matching TRBD2 (5 bases). The germline V and J ends were trimmed by 5 bases and 3 bases, with 8 bases remaining between them. CDR3 length equals 13 residues. Germline V gene lookup returns CDR1 SEHNR and CDR2 FQNEAQ (reference sequence). This chain's CDR3 is CASSDGIYNEQFF. CDR3 DNA: TGTGCCAGCAGCGACGGGATCTACAATGAGCAGTTCTTC.

The chain carries TRBV11-2 and TRBJ2-1, with D uncertain. V was pared by 1 base and J by 5 bases, with 6 bases between. Germline CDR1 reads SGHAT; CDR2 reads FQNNGV. This CDR3 has 13 residues. The CDR3 loop reads CASSLVRHNEQFF. CDR3 DNA sequence: TGTGCCAGCAGCTTAGTCAGACACAATGAGCAGTTCTTC.

The chain links TRBV9 to TRBJ1-1; D gene uncertain. The CDR3 extends over 13 amino acids. V lost 2 bases and J 0 bases, leaving 5 bases between the germline ends. Germline lookup yields CDR1 SGDLS and CDR2 YYNGEE. The CDR3 reads CASSVSVNTEAFF. The DNA of the CDR3 is TGTGCCAGCAGCGTCTCGGTGAACACTGAAGCTTTCTTT.

The chain joins TRBV7-8 to TRBJ2-1; 15 nucleotides align to TRBD2. The germline CDR1 and CDR2 sequences are SGHVS and FQNEAQ. The CDR3 runs to 16 residues. V gave up 5 bases and J gave up 9 bases; unmatched junction bases: 8. The CDR3 sequence: CASSPWTSGRAAEQFF. CDR3 coding DNA: TGTGCCAGCAGCCCGTGGACTAGCGGGAGGGCCGCTGAGCAGTTCTTC.

The CDR3 loop reads CASSLPSGLGETQYF. In DNA form, the CDR3 reads TGTGCCAGCAGCTTGCCCTCCGGTCTTGGGGAGACCCAGTACTTC. The rearrangement uses TRBV5-5 and TRBJ2-5; D is unclear. Germline CDR1 reads SGHKS; CDR2 reads YYEKEE (reference sequence). This CDR3 has 15 residues. Trimming took off 1 base at V and 5 bases at J, with 15 bases between the two ends. Based on the CDR3 plus reference TRBV5-5 and TRBJ2-5, the full variable domain is DAGVTQSPTHLIKTRGQQVTLRCSPISGHKSVSWYQQVLGQGPQFIFQYYEKEERGRGNFPDRFSARQFPNYSSELNVNALLLGDSALYLCASSLPSGLGETQYFGPGTRLLVL.

V usage is TRBV11-2 and J usage is TRBJ2-1; D not resolved. Looked up from germline, CDR1 is SGHAT and CDR2 is FQNNGV. Trimming took 1 base from V and 10 from J, leaving 8 bases between them. There are 12 residues in the CDR3. CDR3 bases: TGTGCCAGCAGCTTAGGATTGGAAGAGCAGTTCTTC. It specifies CASSLGLEEQFF.

The sample holds one count of this clone. This chain connects TRBV10-3 to TRBJ2-7; the match to TRBD1 covers 7 bases. Germline trimming cut 3 bases from V and 2 bases from J; bases unmatched to any gene: 10. CDR3 length equals 16 residues. Germline loops: CDR1 ENHRY, CDR2 SYGVKD. The CDR3 coding sequence is TGTGCCATCAGTGAAAACCGACAGGGTAACCCCTACGAGCAGTACTTC. This sequence encodes CAISENRQGNPYEQYF.

The chain links TRBV29-1 to TRBJ2-3, with D possibly being TRBD1 (6 bases). The V end was cut by 6 bases, the J end by 2 bases, with 12 bases between. Germline V gene sequence: CDR1 SQVTM, CDR2 ANQGSEA. CDR3 length: 13 residues. The CDR3 DNA reads as TGCAGCGTGATAACAGGGTCCACAGATACGCAGTATTTT. This gives the protein CSVITGSTDTQYF.